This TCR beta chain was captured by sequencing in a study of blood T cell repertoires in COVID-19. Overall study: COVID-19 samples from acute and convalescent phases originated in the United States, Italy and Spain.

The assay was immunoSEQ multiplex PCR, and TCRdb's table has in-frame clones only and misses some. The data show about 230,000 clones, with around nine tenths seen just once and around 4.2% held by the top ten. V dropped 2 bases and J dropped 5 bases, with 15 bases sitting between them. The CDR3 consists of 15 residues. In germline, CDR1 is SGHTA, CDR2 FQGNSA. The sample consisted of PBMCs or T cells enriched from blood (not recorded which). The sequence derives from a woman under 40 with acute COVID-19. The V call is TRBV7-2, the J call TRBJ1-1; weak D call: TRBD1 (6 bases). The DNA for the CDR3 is TGTGCCAGCAGCTTACGTAATCCAGGGGTGACTGAAGCTTTCTTT. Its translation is CASSLRNPGVTEAFF.